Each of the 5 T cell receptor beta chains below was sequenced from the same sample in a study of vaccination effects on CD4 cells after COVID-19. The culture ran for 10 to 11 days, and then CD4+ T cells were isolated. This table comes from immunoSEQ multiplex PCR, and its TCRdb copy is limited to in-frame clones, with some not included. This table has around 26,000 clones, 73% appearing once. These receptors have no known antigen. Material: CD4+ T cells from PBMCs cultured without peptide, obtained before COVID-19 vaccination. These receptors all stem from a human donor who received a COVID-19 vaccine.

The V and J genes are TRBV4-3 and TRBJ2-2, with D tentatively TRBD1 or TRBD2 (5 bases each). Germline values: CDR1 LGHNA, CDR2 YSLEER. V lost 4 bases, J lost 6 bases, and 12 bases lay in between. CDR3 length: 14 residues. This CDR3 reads CASSPGTWSGELFF. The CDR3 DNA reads TGCGCCAGCAGCCCGGGGACGTGGTCCGGGGAGCTGTTTTTT.

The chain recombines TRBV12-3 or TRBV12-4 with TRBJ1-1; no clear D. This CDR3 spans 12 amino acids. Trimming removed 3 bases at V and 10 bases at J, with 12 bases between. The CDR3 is CASSLIGGRAFF. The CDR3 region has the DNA TGTGCCAGCAGTTTGATCGGAGGGAGAGCTTTCTTT.

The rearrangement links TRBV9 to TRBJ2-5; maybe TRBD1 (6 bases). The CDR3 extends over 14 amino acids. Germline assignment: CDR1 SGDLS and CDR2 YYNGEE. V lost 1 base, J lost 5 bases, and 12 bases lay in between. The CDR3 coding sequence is TGTGCCAGCAGCGTACGGCCTCAGGGGGAGACCCAGTACTTC. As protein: CASSVRPQGETQYF.

CDR3 coding DNA: TGTGCCAGCAGTTCCCCGACAGGGCCTGGGAAGACTGAAGCTTTCTTT. Its protein product is CASSSPTGPGKTEAFF. The chain couples TRBV6-9 to TRBJ1-1; TRBD1 matches at 7 bases. The J segment lost 5 bases and the V segment lost 4 bases, leaving 13 bases of the junction unmatched. The CDR3 has 16 amino acids. Germline V gene sequence: CDR1 MNHGY, CDR2 SVAAGI.

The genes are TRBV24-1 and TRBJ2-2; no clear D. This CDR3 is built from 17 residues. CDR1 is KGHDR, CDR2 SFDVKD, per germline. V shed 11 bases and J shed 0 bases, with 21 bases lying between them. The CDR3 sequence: CARETPRIPPNTGELFF. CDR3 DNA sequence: TGTGCCAGAGAAACCCCCCGGATCCCTCCGAACACCGGGGAGCTGTTTTTT.